The clone carrying this T cell receptor (beta chain) was seen only once. Its antigen is currently unknown. With 60 Vbeta and 13 Jbeta primers, the PCR was carried out. Assay used: immunoSEQ multiplex PCR; TCRdb lists only in-frame clones, some missing. The repertoire holds around 140,000 clones, around three quarters seen once, with approximately 1.8% in the top ten. This sample was included in a study of cytomegalovirus exposure and HLA in healthy donors. Study background: Unique TCR beta sequences numbering 120 million or so came from approximately 180 million T cells in an earlier analysis.

Likely unrecorded immune exposures existed in these nominally healthy donors. Study-wide findings and caveats: For TCR beta chains, V- and J-gene trimming was later linked to a missense DCLRE1C variant.

The CDR3 contains 12 residues. J gave up 6 bases and V 3 bases, and 2 bases lay outside the gene matches. Germline V gene data show CDR1 as SEHNR and CDR2 as FQNEAQ (reference sequence). Sequencing was performed on PBMCs. The clonotype comes from a man aged 35-49 years in good health and CMV-seronegative. J is TRBJ2-7 and V is TRBV7-9; 7 bases fit TRBD2. The CDR3 loop reads CASSLGGVEQYF. The CDR3 DNA follows: TGTGCCAGCAGCTTGGGAGGGGTCGAGCAGTACTTC.